Below are 30 T cell receptor beta chains sequenced from a single sample in a study of CD8 T cells in Susac syndrome. The RNA, about 0.45 to 1 ug, was put through reverse transcription using random hexamers. TCRdb ran MiXCR on the immunoSEQ multiplex PCR reads and lists one entry per CDR3 protein. The sample has around 99,000 distinct CDR3 sequences; about 96% are singletons. The sequenced sample consisted of CD4+ T cells from PBMCs. The receptor source for this set is a human donor in good health.

The rearrangement links TRBV29-1 to TRBJ2-1, with TRBD2 matching 14 bases. Germline CDR1 SQVTM, CDR2 ANQGSEA. The length of the CDR3 is 17 residues. Germline trimming cut 7 bases from V and 1 base from J; bases unmatched to any gene: 9. The chain's CDR3 is CSAETSGRALSYNEQFF. The CDR3 coding sequence is TGCAGCGCCGAGACTAGCGGGAGGGCCTTGTCCTACAATGAGCAGTTCTTC.

The chain combines TRBV3-1 with TRBJ1-4; D remains ambiguous. The CDR3 runs to 17 residues. Germline V lookup: CDR1 LGHDT, CDR2 YNNKEL (reference sequence). The V end lost 3 bases, the J end lost 0 bases, and 14 bases lay between the germline ends. CDR3 DNA sequence: TGTGCCAGCAGCCAGGGCTTCTCCAGAGCAACTAATGAAAAACTGTTTTTT. Amino acid sequence: CASSQGFSRATNEKLFF. The complete variable domain, with remaining parts taken from reference TRBV3-1 and TRBJ1-4, reads DTAVSQTPKYLVTQMGNDKSIKCEQNLGHDTMYWYKQDSKKFLKIMFSYNNKELIINETVPNRFSPKSPDKAHLNLHINSLELGDSAVYFCASSQGFSRATNEKLFFGSGTQLSVL.

CDR3 bases: TGTGCCAGCAGTGAGGTAGACAGGGAGAATTCACCCCTCCACTTT. Amino acid sequence: CASSEVDRENSPLHF. The genes are TRBV2 and TRBJ1-6; 7 nucleotides agree with TRBD1. The CDR3 is 15 residues long. The trim removed 3 bases at V and 7 bases at J, leaving 6 bases unmatched. Germline values: CDR1 SNHLY, CDR2 FYNNEI. The full variable domain, in which reference TRBV2 and TRBJ1-6 provide the parts outside the CDR3, is EPEVTQTPSHQVTQMGQEVILRCVPISNHLYFYWYRQILGQKVEFLVSFYNNEISEKSEIFDDQFSVERPDGSNFTLKIRSTKLEDSAMYFCASSEVDRENSPLHFGNGTRLTVT.

The rearrangement joins TRBV27 to TRBJ2-2, with 8 bases lining up with TRBD2. Germline CDR1 reads MNHEY; CDR2 reads SMNVEV (reference sequence). V was pared by 7 bases and J by 0 bases, with 7 bases of the junction left unmatched. The CDR3 extends over 16 amino acids. The CDR3 region has the DNA TGTGCCAGCACCCCACGGGGGGGTTCGAACACCGGGGAGCTGTTTTTT. It encodes CASTPRGGSNTGELFF.

CDR3 coding DNA: TGCGCCAGCAGCCGTAGCGGGAGCACCTACAATGAGCAGTTCTTC. Residues: CASSRSGSTYNEQFF. The rearrangement joins TRBV5-1 to TRBJ2-1; 9 bases line up with TRBD2. The germline V gene encodes CDR1 SGHRS and CDR2 YFSETQ. This CDR3 is built from 15 residues. The trim removed 4 bases at V and 2 bases at J, leaving 4 bases unmatched.

This chain joins TRBV19 and TRBJ1-6, with D perhaps matching TRBD1 (5 bases). With 6 bases removed from V and 9 bases from J, the gap between germline ends came to 12 bases. CDR3 length: 13 amino acids. The V gene's germline CDR1 is LNHDA and CDR2 SQIVND (reference sequence). CDR3 sequence reads: CASRKGLGSPLHF. CDR3 DNA sequence: TGTGCCAGTAGGAAGGGGTTGGGTTCACCCCTCCACTTT.

V gene TRBV20-1 combines with J gene TRBJ2-7; TRBD1 agrees at 9 bases. The trim removed 3 bases at V and 3 bases at J, leaving 0 bases unmatched. There are 12 residues in the CDR3. In germline, CDR1 is DFQATT, CDR2 SNEGSKA (reference sequence). The CDR3 DNA follows: TGCAGTGCTAGGACAGGGGGCTACGAGCAGTACTTC. Protein: CSARTGGYEQYF.

This clonotype has just one count. The chain joins TRBV25-1 to TRBJ2-1; D possibly corresponds to TRBD2 (5 bases). The V gene's germline CDR1 is MGHDK and CDR2 SYGVNS. Trimming took off 0 bases at V and 5 bases at J, with 23 bases between the two ends. CDR3 length equals 19 residues. CDR3 DNA sequence: TGTGCCAGCAGTGAATATCCCCTGGGCTCGTTAGCGCGAAACAATGAGCAGTTCTTC. It is translated as CASSEYPLGSLARNNEQFF.

V usage is TRBV3-1 and J usage is TRBJ1-4; a possible D gene is TRBD1 (5 bases). This CDR3 contains 14 residues. Germline CDR1 LGHDT, CDR2 YNNKEL (reference sequence). V shed 1 base and J shed 5 bases, with 8 bases lying between them. DNA of the CDR3: TGTGCCAGCAGCCAAGGGACACTCAATGAAAAACTGTTTTTT. Its translation is CASSQGTLNEKLFF.

This chain connects TRBV3-1 to TRBJ2-5, with D unclear. Germline CDR1 reads LGHDT; CDR2 reads YNNKEL (reference sequence). The CDR3 is 11 residues long. V shed 2 bases and J shed 5 bases, with 3 bases lying between them. The CDR3 protein is CASSQQETQYF. Here the CDR3 DNA reads TGTGCCAGCAGCCAACAGGAGACCCAGTACTTC.

The V gene is TRBV5-8, the J gene TRBJ1-1; the match to TRBD1 covers 10 bases. The CDR3 covers 15 residues. Trimming took 1 base from V and 4 from J; bases not matched to a gene: 4. Looked up from germline, CDR1 is SGHTS and CDR2 is YDEGEE. This chain's CDR3 is CASSLRTGGGTEAFF. Here the CDR3 DNA reads TGTGCCAGCAGCTTGAGGACAGGGGGGGGCACTGAAGCTTTCTTT.

V usage is TRBV29-1 and J usage is TRBJ2-6; D tentatively reads TRBD1 or TRBD2 (5 bases each). CDR3 size: 14 residues. The V gene lost 3 bases and the J gene lost 4 bases, with 10 bases spanning the gap. CDR1 and CDR2 from the germline V gene are SQVTM and ANQGSEA. CDR3 DNA: TGCAGCGTTGATTCGGGGACCGGGGCCAACGTCCTGACTTTC. This gives the protein CSVDSGTGANVLTF.

The rearrangement joins TRBV4-1 to TRBJ2-2, with D perhaps TRBD2 (10 bases). Deletions cut 4 bases from V and 0 bases from J, with 24 bases between. The germline V gene encodes CDR1 MGHRA and CDR2 YSYEKL. The CDR3 contains 20 residues. Here the CDR3 reads CASSRGQGTSGASNTGELFF. DNA of the CDR3: TGCGCCAGCAGCCGGGGACAGGGTACTAGCGGGGCCTCGAACACCGGGGAGCTGTTTTTT.

The chain carries TRBV20-1 and TRBJ2-4; TRBD1 aligns across 7 bases. Germline V gene sequence: CDR1 DFQATT, CDR2 SNEGSKA (reference sequence). The CDR3 totals 13 residues. With 1 base clipped from V and 8 bases from J, the junction kept 5 bases outside the gene matches. CDR3 region: CSARGQGMHIQYF. DNA of the CDR3: TGCAGTGCTAGAGGACAGGGAATGCACATTCAGTACTTC.

The chain uses TRBV7-2 and TRBJ2-3, with D tentatively TRBD2 (5 bases). CDR1 is SGHTA, CDR2 FQGNSA, per germline. V lost 3 bases to trimming and J lost 0 bases, with 10 bases between them. The CDR3 covers 15 residues. The CDR3 bases are TGTGCCAGCAGCTTCCTCCGGGGTAGCACAGATACGCAGTATTTT. This translates into CASSFLRGSTDTQYF.

The rearrangement joins TRBV23-1 to TRBJ1-1; weak D call: TRBD1 (6 bases). TRBV23-1 is filed as an ORF, its function uncertain. Between the trimmed V and J ends, which lost 9 bases and 7 bases, there was a span of 18 bases. The CDR3 spans 13 residues. The CDR3 nucleotides read TGCGCCAGGTACAAGGGGGAGGCGATTGAAGCTTTCTTT. This gives the protein CARYKGEAIEAFF.

The genes are TRBV4-3 and TRBJ2-6, with no clear D. V was trimmed by 4 bases and J by 2 bases, leaving 9 bases between them. The CDR3 is 15 amino acids. The germline gives CDR1 LGHNA, CDR2 YSLEER. CDR3 sequence reads: CASSRKSPGANVLTF. For the CDR3, the DNA is TGCGCCAGCAGCCGAAAGAGCCCTGGGGCCAACGTCCTGACTTTC.

The rearrangement joins TRBV20-1 to TRBJ2-3; 10 nucleotides align to TRBD2. The trim removed 5 bases at V and 7 bases at J, leaving 12 bases unmatched. In germline, CDR1 is DFQATT, CDR2 SNEGSKA (reference sequence). The CDR3 has 15 residues. The DNA of the CDR3 is TGCAGTGCTCCGAGGCCTAGCGGGGGTGGGAATACGCAGTATTTT. Translated, it gives CSAPRPSGGGNTQYF.

The chain combines TRBV2 with TRBJ2-7; D is unclear. The CDR3 has 14 residues. With 2 bases removed from V and 6 bases from J, the gap between germline ends came to 14 bases. Germline assignment: CDR1 SNHLY and CDR2 FYNNEI. CDR3 DNA sequence: TGTGCCAGCAGTGAACCTACCAACAAGGGCGAGCAGTACTTC. It is translated as CASSEPTNKGEQYF.

This chain connects TRBV7-2 to TRBJ2-2; D remains ambiguous. The germline V gene encodes CDR1 SGHTA and CDR2 FQGNSA. The CDR3 is 14 amino acids. V lost 5 bases and J 1 base, leaving 8 bases between the germline ends. The CDR3 loop is CASSPTLNTGELFF. In DNA form, the CDR3 reads TGTGCCAGCAGCCCGACCCTGAACACCGGGGAGCTGTTTTTT.

V usage is TRBV19 and J usage is TRBJ2-4; D possibly matches TRBD1 or TRBD2 (6 bases each). Trimming took off 6 bases at V and 3 bases at J, with 24 bases between the two ends. CDR1 and CDR2 (germline): LNHDA, SQIVND (reference sequence). The CDR3 extends over 18 amino acids. The CDR3 coding sequence is TGTGCCAGTAGCCGGACCAAACAGGGCGGGGAGGTCAAAAACATTCAGTACTTC. Protein sequence: CASSRTKQGGEVKNIQYF.

This clonotype is a singleton in its sample. The chain employs TRBV25-1 and TRBJ2-7, with TRBD1 matching over 8 bases. CDR1 and CDR2 (germline): MGHDK, SYGVNS. This CDR3 has 14 amino acids. J lost 3 bases, V lost 4 bases, and 5 bases had no gene match. The CDR3 sequence: CASSGQGLGYEQYF. CDR3 nucleotides: TGTGCCAGCAGTGGACAGGGGTTGGGCTACGAGCAGTACTTC.

The chain couples TRBV28 to TRBJ2-5; 13 bases align to TRBD2. Germline V gives CDR1 MDHEN, CDR2 SYDVKM. This CDR3 has 16 residues. Germline trimming cut 2 bases from V and 5 bases from J; bases unmatched to any gene: 5. Here the CDR3 DNA reads TGTGCCAGCAGTTTACCCGGACTAGCGGGAGTTGAGACCCAGTACTTC. Amino acids: CASSLPGLAGVETQYF.

The chain joins TRBV11-3 to TRBJ2-1; 7 nucleotides line up with TRBD1. CDR3 length equals 16 residues. V shed 3 bases, J shed 8 bases, and the junction held 13 bases outside the gene matches. The germline gives CDR1 SGHNT, CDR2 YENEEA. In nucleotides, the CDR3 is TGTGCCAGCAGCTTTAAGAGGGGGCCATCCTCCGATGAGCAGTTCTTC. It yields the protein CASSFKRGPSSDEQFF.

Notes on this clonotype: A read error may produce the germline difference seen at one junction end. CDR3 nucleotide sequence: TGTGCTAGCAGCTCCCTCTTGACGGATACGCAGTATTTT. It yields the protein CASSSLLTDTQYF. The V call is TRBV7-7, the J call TRBJ2-3; D is unresolved. This CDR3 comprises 13 residues. The V gene's germline CDR1 is SSHAT and CDR2 FNYEAQ (reference sequence).

This clonotype was observed a single time. V usage is TRBV7-3 and J usage is TRBJ2-7; D gene uncertain. CDR3 length equals 13 residues. The V end lost 0 bases, the J end lost 3 bases, and 6 bases lay between the germline ends. Germline V lookup: CDR1 SGHTA, CDR2 FQGTGA. DNA of the CDR3: TGTGCCAGCAGCTTAACGTGGGGCTACGAGCAGTACTTC. This gives the protein CASSLTWGYEQYF. The variable domain in full, completed from reference TRBV7-3 and TRBJ2-7, reads GAGVSQTPSNKVTEKGKYVELRCDPISGHTALYWYRQSLGQGPEFLIYFQGTGAADDSGLPNDRFFAVRPEGSVSTLKIQRTERGDSAVYLCASSLTWGYEQYFGPGTRLTVT.

The V gene is TRBV11-1, the J gene TRBJ2-7; D is perhaps TRBD1 (5 bases). Trimming took off 7 bases at V and 4 bases at J, with 20 bases between the two ends. Germline V gene data show CDR1 as SGHAT and CDR2 as FQDESV (reference sequence). The length of the CDR3 is 15 residues. Here the CDR3 DNA reads TGTGCCAGCATACAGACAAGGGGCGCTGGATACGAGCAGTACTTC. It yields the protein CASIQTRGAGYEQYF.

This clonotype was observed a few times. The rearrangement joins TRBV29-1 to TRBJ2-1; tentatively, D is TRBD2 (6 bases). The ends were cut back, 4 bases at V and 7 bases at J, with 17 bases in the middle. The CDR3 is 14 residues long. The germline CDR1 and CDR2 sequences are SQVTM and ANQGSEA. The CDR3 DNA reads as TGCAGCGTTGCTCCGGCAACCGCGGGGAATGAGCAGTTCTTC. Protein product: CSVAPATAGNEQFF.

This rearrangement joins TRBV20-1 to TRBJ1-1; D remains ambiguous. With 0 bases removed from V and 9 bases from J, the gap between germline ends came to 23 bases. CDR3 length: 16 amino acids. The germline V gene has CDR1 DFQATT and CDR2 SNEGSKA (reference sequence). Here the CDR3 DNA reads TGCAGTGCTAGAGATTTGCGTGATGCCGTCTTGTTCAAAGCTTTCTTT. This gives the protein CSARDLRDAVLFKAFF.

The V call is TRBV29-1, the J call TRBJ2-7; a possible D gene is TRBD1 (5 bases). The V and J ends lost 5 bases and 1 base respectively, with 9 bases between them. This CDR3 has 12 amino acids. The germline V gene has CDR1 SQVTM and CDR2 ANQGSEA. The CDR3 nucleotides are TGCAGCGTTCGAACAGGATCCTACGAGCAGTACTTC. The encoded protein is CSVRTGSYEQYF.